The entry that follows covers one T cell receptor beta chain sequence. Its antigen remains unknown. This specimen belongs to a study of cytomegalovirus exposure and HLA in healthy donors. Study findings and constraints: In a later analysis, HLA-associated TCR beta chains were more clonally expanded than equally common others.

This CDR3 region has 13 residues. V shed 6 bases, J shed 5 bases, and the junction held 5 bases outside the gene matches. Germline CDR1 reads SEHNR; CDR2 reads FQNEAQ (reference sequence). The PCR used 60 Vbeta and 13 Jbeta primers. The repertoire was sequenced with immunoSEQ multiplex PCR; TCRdb's copy has only in-frame clones and lacks some. The sample has under 200,000 clones; approximately 80% are singletons. The clonotype comes from a man younger than 35 in good health and CMV-seropositive. Sequencing was performed on PBMCs. V and J are TRBV7-9 and TRBJ2-5; 8 bases match TRBD2. The CDR3 protein is CASRNSGEETQYF. As DNA, the CDR3 is TGTGCCAGCAGAAATAGCGGGGAGGAGACCCAGTACTTC.